The rows below give T cell receptor beta chains drawn from one sample of a study of identical twins. TCRdb recomputed calls from the 5' RACE reads with MiXCR, one row per CDR3 protein. The table includes hundreds of thousands of distinct CDR3 sequences, around 8.6% detected once. The same specimen was also included in a second study, on yellow fever vaccine responses in identical twins.

Sequencing input: PBMCs. The receptors were sampled from a woman younger than 35 in good health. CDR3s leave out the opening cysteine and the closing phenylalanine or tryptophan. The order of the fields is CDR3 protein, V gene, J gene, clone size. Size is omitted from some rows. Given values are once, few, many or a class for expanded clones.

CDR3 protein: ASRPDRATGELF
V gene: TRBV6-1
J gene: TRBJ2-2
clone size: few

CDR3 protein: ASSLFLPRRQVYNEQF
V gene: TRBV28
J gene: TRBJ2-1
clone size: many

CDR3 protein: ASSQDNWGRETQY
V gene: TRBV4-3
J gene: TRBJ2-5
clone size: few

CDR3 protein: ASSRGIEQF
V gene: TRBV2
J gene: TRBJ2-1
clone size: -

CDR3 protein: SATPGHLQEQF
V gene: TRBV20-1
J gene: TRBJ2-1
clone size: few

CDR3 protein: ASSQGSSGTQY
V gene: TRBV7-3
J gene: TRBJ2-5
clone size: few

CDR3 protein: ASSLRASNTGELF
V gene: TRBV5-1
J gene: TRBJ2-2
clone size: -

CDR3 protein: ASSQGQGASEQF
V gene: TRBV3-1
J gene: TRBJ2-1
clone size: many

CDR3 protein: SAPALAGGRYQETQY
V gene: TRBV20-1
J gene: TRBJ2-5
clone size: -

CDR3 protein: ASSYPRLAEPRADTQY
V gene: TRBV6-5
J gene: TRBJ2-3
clone size: -

CDR3 protein: ATSGAGPPSEQY
V gene: TRBV24-1
J gene: TRBJ2-7
clone size: few

CDR3 protein: SARWGFNQPQH
V gene: TRBV20-1
J gene: TRBJ1-5
clone size: many

CDR3 protein: ATSRDRVPGELF
V gene: TRBV15
J gene: TRBJ2-2
clone size: few

CDR3 protein: ASSTPGGSSYNEQF
V gene: TRBV7-8
J gene: TRBJ2-1
clone size: -